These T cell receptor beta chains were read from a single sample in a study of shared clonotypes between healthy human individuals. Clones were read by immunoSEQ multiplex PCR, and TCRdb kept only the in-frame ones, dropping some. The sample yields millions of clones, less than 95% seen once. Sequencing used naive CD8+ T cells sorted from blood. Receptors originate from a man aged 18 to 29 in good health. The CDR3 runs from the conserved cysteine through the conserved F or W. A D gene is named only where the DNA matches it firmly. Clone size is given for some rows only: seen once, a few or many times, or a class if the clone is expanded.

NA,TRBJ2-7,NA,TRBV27,CASAITVVSYEQYF,TGTGCCAGCGCCATAACAGTTGTTAGCTACGAGCAGTACTTC
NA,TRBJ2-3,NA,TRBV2,CAVEDTQYF,TGTGCCGTTGAAGATACGCAGTATTTT
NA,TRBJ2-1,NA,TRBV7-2,CASSSVGATPYNEQFF,TGTGCCAGCAGCTCCGTGGGAGCAACCCCCTACAATGAGCAGTTCTTC
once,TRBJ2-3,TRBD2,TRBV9,CASSPLADSTDTQYF,TGTGCCAGCAGCCCCCTAGCGGATAGCACAGATACGCAGTATTTT
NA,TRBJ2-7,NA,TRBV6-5,CASSFASSFDEQYF,TGTGCCAGCAGTTTTGCATCTAGCTTCGACGAGCAGTACTTC
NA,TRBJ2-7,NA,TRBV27,CASSPRAGAYEQYF,TGTGCCAGCTCTCCTAGGGCCGGGGCTTACGAGCAGTACTTC
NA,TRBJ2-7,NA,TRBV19,CASSRGAGPYEQYF,TGTGCCAGTAGTAGGGGGGCGGGACCCTACGAGCAGTACTTC
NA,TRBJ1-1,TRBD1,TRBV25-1,CASNEKDRGAEAFF,TGTGCCAGCAACGAAAAGGACAGGGGCGCTGAAGCTTTCTTT
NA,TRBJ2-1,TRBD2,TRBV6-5,CASSYSILAGSEQFF,TGTGCCAGCAGTTACTCGATATTAGCGGGATCTGAGCAGTTCTTC
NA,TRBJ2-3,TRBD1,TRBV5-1,CASSLGQGAWTDTQYF,TGCGCCAGCAGCTTGGGACAGGGGGCTTGGACAGATACGCAGTATTTT
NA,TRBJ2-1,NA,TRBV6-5,CASSYSQINEQFF,TGTGCCAGCAGTTACTCACAGATCAATGAGCAGTTCTTC
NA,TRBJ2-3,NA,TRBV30,CAWSELAGDTQYF,TGTGCCTGGAGCGAGTTAGCCGGAGATACGCAGTATTTT
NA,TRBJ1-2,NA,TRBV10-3,CAISEELGLPTAHYGYTF,TGTGCCATCAGTGAGGAACTAGGACTCCCAACGGCCCACTATGGCTACACCTTC
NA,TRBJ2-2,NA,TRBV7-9,CAVSYEGSVTGELFF,TGTGCCGTTAGCTATGAAGGGTCGGTCACCGGGGAGCTGTTTTTT
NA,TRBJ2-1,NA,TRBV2,CASCFEWEYNEQFF,TGTGCCAGCTGCTTTGAATGGGAATACAATGAGCAGTTCTTC
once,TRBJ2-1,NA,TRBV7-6,CASSLGSASSYNEQFF,TGTGCCAGCAGCTTAGGGAGCGCCTCGTCCTACAATGAGCAGTTCTTC
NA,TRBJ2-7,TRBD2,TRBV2,CASSESGGTYEQYF,TGTGCCAGCAGTGAAAGCGGGGGAACCTACGAGCAGTACTTC
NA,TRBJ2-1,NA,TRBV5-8,CASRSGQSYNEQFF,TGTGCCAGCAGATCCGGACAGAGCTACAATGAGCAGTTCTTC
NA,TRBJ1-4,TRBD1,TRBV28,CASSRDRGGEKLFF,TGTGCCAGCAGCCGGGACAGGGGCGGTGAAAAACTGTTTTTT
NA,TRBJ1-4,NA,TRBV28,CASSLTPQAELFF,TGTGCCAGCAGTTTAACACCTCAGGCGGAACTGTTTTTT
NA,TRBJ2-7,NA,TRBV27,CASPVYYEQYF,TGTGCCAGCCCTGTATACTACGAGCAGTACTTC
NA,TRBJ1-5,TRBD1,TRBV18,CASSSTGDLEPQHF,TGTGCCAGCTCAAGCACAGGGGACCTTGAGCCCCAGCATTTT
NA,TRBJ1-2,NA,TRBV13,CASSLGIGDYGYTF,TGTGCCAGCAGCTTAGGGATCGGAGACTATGGCTACACCTTC
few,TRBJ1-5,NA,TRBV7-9,CASSLGINQPQHF,TGTGCCAGCAGCTTAGGCATCAATCAGCCCCAGCATTTT
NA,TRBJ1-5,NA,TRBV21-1,CATTDPRQGRGYSNQPQHF,TGTGCCACCACCGACCCTAGACAGGGGAGAGGCTATAGCAATCAGCCCCAGCATTTT
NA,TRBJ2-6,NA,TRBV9,CASSPLTRDDLSGANVLTF,TGTGCCAGCAGCCCCCTGACCAGGGATGACCTCTCTGGGGCCAACGTCCTGACTTTC
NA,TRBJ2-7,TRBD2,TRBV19,CASSETSGSLEEQYF,TGTGCCAGTAGTGAGACTAGCGGGAGTTTGGAAGAGCAGTACTTC
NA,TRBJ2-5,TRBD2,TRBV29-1,CSVEYSGAELVETQYF,TGCAGCGTTGAGTATAGCGGGGCCGAATTGGTGGAGACCCAGTACTTC
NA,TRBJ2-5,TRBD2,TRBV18,CASSPVDRLAVLQETQYF,TGTGCCAGCTCACCAGTCGATCGACTAGCGGTTCTCCAAGAGACCCAGTACTTC
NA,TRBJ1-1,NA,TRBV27,CASSWDGLNTEAFF,TGTGCCAGCAGTTGGGACGGATTGAACACTGAAGCTTTCTTT
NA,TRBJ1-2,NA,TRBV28,CASSLRSYNYGYTF,TGTGCCAGCAGTTTACGCTCGTATAACTATGGCTACACCTTC
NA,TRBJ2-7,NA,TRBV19,CASSIDTTIPPYEQYF,TGTGCCAGTAGTATAGACACTACTATCCCCCCCTACGAGCAGTACTTC
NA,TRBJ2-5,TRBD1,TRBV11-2,CASSPRQGGMQETQYF,TGTGCCAGCAGCCCGAGACAGGGCGGAATGCAGGAGACCCAGTACTTC
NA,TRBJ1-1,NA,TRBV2,CASSDSGMNTEAFF,TGTGCCAGCAGTGACAGCGGAATGAACACTGAAGCTTTCTTT
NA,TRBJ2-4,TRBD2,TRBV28,CASSVTSNVGNIQYF,TGTGCCAGCAGTGTGACTAGCAATGTAGGAAACATTCAGTACTTC
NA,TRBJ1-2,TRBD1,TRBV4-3,CASSPGTGDNYGYTF,TGCGCCAGCAGCCCTGGGACAGGAGATAACTATGGCTACACCTTC
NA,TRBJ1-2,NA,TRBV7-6,CASSRGYPYGYTF,TGTGCCAGCAGCCGAGGGTACCCTTATGGCTACACCTTC
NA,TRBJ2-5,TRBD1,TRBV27,CASSRTGEQETQYF,TGTGCCAGCAGTAGGACAGGGGAACAAGAGACCCAGTACTTC
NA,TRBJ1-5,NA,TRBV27,CASSLVGVLSNQPQHF,TGTGCCAGCAGTTTGGTGGGCGTCCTTAGCAATCAGCCCCAGCATTTT
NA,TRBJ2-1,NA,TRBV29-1,CSVARVEEATYNEQFF,TGCAGCGTCGCAAGAGTTGAGGAAGCCACCTACAATGAGCAGTTCTTC
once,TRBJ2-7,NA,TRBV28,CASSLTGYEQYF,TGTGCCAGCAGTTTAACGGGCTACGAGCAGTACTTC
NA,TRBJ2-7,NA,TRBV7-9,CASSLNFGETGPYEQYF,TGTGCCAGCAGCTTAAACTTTGGTGAGACAGGACCCTACGAGCAGTACTTC
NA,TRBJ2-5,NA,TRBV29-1,CSVWQKEETQYF,TGCAGCGTTTGGCAGAAGGAGGAGACCCAGTACTTC
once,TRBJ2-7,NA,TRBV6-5,CASRYRTSYEQYF,TGTGCCAGCCGCTATAGGACCTCCTACGAGCAGTACTTC
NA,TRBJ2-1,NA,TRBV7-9,CASGRDEQFF,TGTGCCAGCGGGCGTGATGAGCAGTTCTTC
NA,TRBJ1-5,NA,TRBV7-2,CASSLDRGRINQPQHF,TGTGCCAGCAGCTTAGATCGGGGACGGATCAATCAGCCCCAGCATTTT
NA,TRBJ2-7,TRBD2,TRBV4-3,CASSQVLAGEAWGYEQYF,TGCGCCAGCAGCCAAGTCCTAGCGGGAGAGGCGTGGGGCTACGAGCAGTACTTC
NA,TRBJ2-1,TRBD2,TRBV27,CASSPSGTSGRYNEQFF,TGTGCCAGCAGTCCATCCGGGACTAGCGGGAGATATAATGAGCAGTTCTTC
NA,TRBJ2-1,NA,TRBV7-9,CASINHRPDNEQFF,TGTGCCAGCATAAACCATCGGCCTGACAATGAGCAGTTCTTC
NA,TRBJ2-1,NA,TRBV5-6,CASSLGSVEQFF,TGTGCCAGCAGCTTGGGAAGTGTGGAGCAGTTCTTC
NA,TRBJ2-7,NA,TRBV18,CASSPLEVDSYEQYF,TGTGCCAGCTCACCCCTTGAAGTAGACTCCTACGAGCAGTACTTC
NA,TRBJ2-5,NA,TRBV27,CASWRAPWETQYF,TGTGCCAGCTGGAGGGCCCCGTGGGAGACCCAGTACTTC
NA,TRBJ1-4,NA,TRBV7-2,CASSLSGTNEKLFF,TGTGCCAGCAGCTTATCGGGGACTAATGAAAAACTGTTTTTT
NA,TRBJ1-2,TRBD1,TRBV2,CARPLTGINGYTF,TGTGCCAGACCCTTGACAGGGATAAATGGCTACACCTTC
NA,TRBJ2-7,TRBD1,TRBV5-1,CASSLAQTGGTYYEQYF,TGCGCCAGCAGCTTGGCTCAGACAGGGGGAACCTATTACGAGCAGTACTTC